This paragraph covers one TCR beta chain sequence. The data derive from a study of OX40 agonist ivuxolimab in advanced cancers. V lost 6 bases and J 1 base, leaving 8 bases between the germline ends. The germline V gene encodes CDR1 SGHNT and CDR2 YYREEE (reference sequence). This CDR3 comprises 13 residues. Clones were read by immunoSEQ multiplex PCR, and TCRdb kept only the in-frame ones, dropping some. The table includes 50,000 to 65,000 clones, 70% to 90% detected once. This receptor was taken from an adult with an advanced solid tumor such as melanoma, head and neck, liver or kidney cancer. The V call is TRBV5-4, the J call TRBJ1-3, with D hard to call. The specimen comprised CD4+ or CD8+ T cells sorted from blood, sampled in a trial of the OX40 agonist ivuxolimab. The CDR3 loop reads CASKRESGNTIYF. In DNA, the CDR3 is TGTGCCAGCAAGAGAGAATCTGGAAACACCATATATTTT.